Listed below are T cell receptor beta chains from one sample, sequenced in a study of cytomegalovirus exposure and HLA in healthy donors. The protocol was immunoSEQ multiplex PCR, while the TCRdb copy is restricted to in-frame clones and leaves out a portion. This repertoire shows 90,000 to 120,000 clones, around 77% found once; its top ten account for roughly 4.2%. Sequencing was performed on PBMCs. These receptors were obtained from a male donor in good health and CMV-seronegative. CDR3s include the opening cysteine and the closing phenylalanine or tryptophan. Each record gives: V gene, clone size, J gene, D gene, CDR3 length, CDR3 protein, CDR3 DNA. The D gene is left open where the match is weak. Only some rows state a clone size, as once, few, many or a class for expanded clones.

>TRBV28|few|TRBJ1-4|-|15
CASRFYGRRNEKLFF
TGTGCCAGCAGGTTTTACGGGAGAAGAAATGAAAAACTGTTTTTT
>TRBV7-6|-|TRBJ1-1|TRBD1|16
CASSRPRGTGDTEAFF
TGTGCCAGCAGCCGCCCCCGGGGGACAGGGGACACTGAAGCTTTCTTT
>TRBV19|-|TRBJ2-7|TRBD1|13
CASSIGQGGEQYF
TGTGCCAGTAGTATAGGACAGGGCGGCGAGCAGTACTTC
>TRBV11-2|-|TRBJ2-7|-|14
CASSLTSKKYEQYF
TGTGCCAGCAGCTTAACCTCTAAGAAATACGAGCAGTACTTC
>TRBV5-1|-|TRBJ2-1|TRBD2|17
CASSLNPPSGSGNEQFF
TGCGCCAGCAGCCTGAATCCACCTAGCGGGAGCGGTAATGAGCAGTTCTTC
>TRBV5-1|few|TRBJ1-2|-|12
CASSPVSYGYTF
TGCGCCAGCAGCCCGGTGAGCTATGGCTACACCTTC
>TRBV19|-|TRBJ1-1|-|13
CASRIAGYTEAFF
TGTGCCAGTAGAATAGCGGGGTACACTGAAGCTTTCTTT
>TRBV19|-|TRBJ2-7|TRBD2|15
CASSIPGRNPYEQYF
TGTGCCAGTAGTATCCCCGGGAGGAACCCCTACGAGCAGTACTTC
>TRBV7-9|-|TRBJ1-3|-|13
CASSSPTGGTIYF
TGTGCCAGCAGTTCCCCCACAGGCGGCACCATATATTTT
>TRBV12-5|few|TRBJ2-1|-|15
CASSGGDRVYNEQFF
TGTGCTAGTTCCGGGGGGGACAGGGTATACAATGAGCAGTTCTTC
>TRBV5-1|-|TRBJ2-2|TRBD1|14
CASTGTDNTGELFF
TGCGCCAGTACCGGGACAGATAACACCGGGGAGCTGTTTTTT
>TRBV28|-|TRBJ2-7|-|13
CASREGAPYEQYF
TGTGCCAGCAGGGAGGGGGCCCCCTACGAGCAGTACTTC
>TRBV19|-|TRBJ1-1|-|13
CASRGHMNTEAFF
TGTGCCAGTAGGGGACACATGAACACTGAAGCTTTCTTT
>TRBV6-1|-|TRBJ1-3|-|15
CASSTQGSSGNTIYF
TGTGCCAGCAGTACCCAGGGATCCTCTGGAAACACCATATATTTT
>TRBV5-1|-|TRBJ2-2|TRBD2|16
CASSGTSGENTGELFF
TGCGCCAGCAGCGGGACTAGCGGAGAGAACACCGGGGAGCTGTTTTTT
>TRBV6-1|few|TRBJ2-7|-|12
CASRSYSYEQYF
TGTGCCAGCAGATCCTACTCCTACGAGCAGTACTTC
>TRBV5-4|-|TRBJ2-3|TRBD2|15
CASSSTSGGSDTQYF
TGTGCCAGCAGCTCGACTAGCGGCGGATCAGATACGCAGTATTTT
>TRBV5-1|-|TRBJ2-3|-|15
CASTLGGSGTDTQYF
TGCGCCAGCACTCTTGGGGGGAGTGGGACAGATACGCAGTATTTT
>TRBV19|-|TRBJ2-1|TRBD2|18
CASSIGGGDYAGFNEQFF
TGTGCCAGTAGTATAGGAGGCGGGGACTATGCGGGATTCAATGAGCAGTTCTTC
>TRBV10-2|-|TRBJ1-5|-|14
CASSGGRAHQPQHF
TGCGCCAGCAGTGGGGGCAGGGCTCATCAGCCCCAGCATTTT
>TRBV9|-|TRBJ2-2|TRBD1|15
CASRTGGVNTGELFF
TGTGCCAGTCGGACAGGGGGCGTGAACACCGGGGAGCTGTTTTTT
>TRBV21-1|-|TRBJ2-7|-|16
CASSPTGTSARYEQYF
TGTGCCAGCAGCCCCACCGGGACTAGCGCCCGCTACGAGCAGTACTTC
>TRBV5-5|-|TRBJ1-5|-|14
CASSLVTVDQPQHF
TGTGCCAGCAGCTTGGTAACAGTTGATCAGCCCCAGCATTTT
>TRBV10-3|-|TRBJ2-3|TRBD2|19
CAIRAPDTSGSPVGNTQYF
TGTGCCATCCGCGCGCCCGACACTAGCGGGAGCCCAGTTGGAAATACGCAGTATTTT
>TRBV13|-|TRBJ2-1|TRBD2|13
CASSLGLNNEQFF
TGTGCCAGCAGCTTGGGACTAAACAATGAGCAGTTCTTC
>TRBV5-1|few|TRBJ1-3|-|15
CASSVDSSSGNTIYF
TGCGCCAGCAGCGTGGACAGCAGCTCTGGAAACACCATATATTTT
>TRBV7-6|-|TRBJ2-3|TRBD1|17
CASSLVEVVGGADTQYF
TGTGCCAGCAGCTTAGTTGAAGTGGTAGGGGGCGCAGATACGCAGTATTTT
>TRBV2|-|TRBJ2-7|TRBD2|14
CASRGLAGGVEQYF
TGTGCCAGCAGGGGACTAGCGGGAGGGGTTGAGCAGTACTTC
>TRBV4-1|few|TRBJ1-1|TRBD1|15
CASSQDRGRDTEAFF
TGCGCCAGCAGCCAGGACAGGGGGCGAGACACTGAAGCTTTCTTT
>TRBV7-6|-|TRBJ2-7|TRBD1|13
CASSSYRGKEQYF
TGTGCCAGCAGCTCCTACAGGGGCAAGGAGCAGTACTTC
>TRBV10-1|-|TRBJ2-4|-|15
CASSEGGLAKNIQYF
TGCGCCAGCAGTGAGGGGGGCTTAGCCAAAAACATTCAGTACTTC
>TRBV28|-|TRBJ2-5|TRBD2|19
CASTPRLAGGSLSLETQYF
TGTGCCAGCACCCCACGACTAGCGGGAGGTTCGCTTTCGTTAGAGACCCAGTACTTC
>TRBV2|-|TRBJ2-7|TRBD1|15
CASSGKGQGVGEQYF
TGTGCCAGCAGTGGAAAGGGACAGGGCGTAGGGGAGCAGTACTTC
>TRBV5-4|-|TRBJ2-2|-|13
CASSLSYRGELFF
TGTGCCAGCAGCCTCTCGTATCGCGGGGAGCTGTTTTTT
>TRBV4-1|-|TRBJ2-3|TRBD2|15
CASSIAGVNTDTQYF
TGCGCCAGCAGTATAGCGGGAGTCAACACAGATACGCAGTATTTT
>TRBV10-2|-|TRBJ2-5|-|11
CASTDKETQYF
TGCGCCAGCACAGATAAAGAGACCCAGTACTTC
>TRBV28|-|TRBJ1-5|TRBD1|14
CASTPGTANQPQHF
TGTGCCAGCACTCCCGGGACAGCAAATCAGCCCCAGCATTTT
>TRBV19|once|TRBJ2-1|TRBD1|15
CASSTDRGHYNEQFF
TGTGCCAGTAGTACAGACAGGGGTCATTACAATGAGCAGTTCTTC
>TRBV11-3|-|TRBJ2-7|-|13
CASSFSGRVEQYF
TGTGCCAGCAGCTTCTCCGGCAGGGTCGAGCAGTACTTC
>TRBV12-5|once|TRBJ2-3|TRBD2|14
CASALGGSADTQYF
TGTGCTAGTGCCCTGGGAGGGAGTGCAGATACGCAGTATTTT
>TRBV4-2|few|TRBJ2-7|TRBD2|16
CASSQDAGGASYEQYF
TGTGCCAGCAGCCAAGATGCGGGAGGCGCCTCCTACGAGCAGTACTTC
>TRBV7-3|few|TRBJ2-1|TRBD2|16
CASSLALAEIGNEQFF
TGTGCCAGCAGCTTGGCACTAGCGGAGATCGGCAATGAGCAGTTCTTC
>TRBV19|-|TRBJ1-1|-|14
CATKRQEPHTEAFF
TGTGCCACCAAACGACAAGAGCCACACACTGAAGCTTTCTTT
>TRBV2|few|TRBJ2-3|TRBD2|14
CASRKGTRSDTQYF
TGTGCCAGCAGGAAGGGGACTAGATCAGATACGCAGTATTTT
>TRBV6-1|-|TRBJ1-1|-|16
CASSELTGRVRTEAFF
TGTGCCAGCAGTGAATTGACCGGGAGGGTTAGGACTGAAGCTTTCTTT
>TRBV7-2|-|TRBJ2-7|-|13
CASSLTPTYEQYF
TGTGCCAGCAGCTTAACCCCCACCTACGAGCAGTACTTC
>TRBV7-9|once|TRBJ2-7|TRBD2|13
CSSSLREGREQYF
TGTTCCAGCAGCTTGCGGGAGGGCCGCGAGCAGTACTTC
>TRBV5-1|-|TRBJ2-1|-|15
CASSRGGASYNEQFF
TGCGCCAGCAGTAGGGGCGGGGCCAGCTACAATGAGCAGTTCTTC